Listed below are T cell receptor beta chains from one sample, sequenced in a study of T cells after yellow fever vaccination. TCRdb independently ran MiXCR on the 5' RACE reads; one entry per CDR3 protein. This table has a few hundred thousand distinct CDR3 sequences, 6% to 7.5% appearing once. The sample here was CD4+ T cells sorted from PBMCs, taken 15 days after the yellow fever booster vaccination. The origin of the receptors is a man aged 25 to 40 who received the YFV17D yellow fever vaccine. Each CDR3 is given with its conserved first and last residue. D genes are given only for firm matches. Size tells how often a clone was seen (once, few, many) or the class of an expanded clone, and some rows leave it out.

V: TRBV7-2
D: TRBD1
size: -
J: TRBJ2-5
CDR3: CASSLNTGGAEETQYF
DNA: TGTGCCAGCAGCTTGAACACAGGGGGCGCTGAAGAGACCCAGTACTTC

V: TRBV18
D: -
size: -
J: TRBJ1-3
CDR3: CASSPPGPTSGNTIYF
DNA: TGTGCCAGCTCACCGCCGGGTCCTACGTCTGGAAACACCATATATTTT

V: TRBV7-2
D: -
size: -
J: TRBJ2-2
CDR3: CASSLADRTGELFF
DNA: TGTGCCAGCAGCTTAGCCGACAGGACCGGGGAGCTGTTTTTT

V: TRBV21-1
D: -
size: many
J: TRBJ2-5
CDR3: CASSKGQGSETQYF
DNA: TGTGCCAGCAGCAAGGGACAGGGTAGCGAGACCCAGTACTTC

V: TRBV4-2
D: -
size: few
J: TRBJ2-3
CDR3: CASSQDLMADTQYF
DNA: TGTGCCAGCAGCCAAGATCTCATGGCGGATACGCAGTATTTT

V: TRBV6-2/TRBV6-3
D: -
size: -
J: TRBJ2-2
CDR3: CASSYSGRANTGELFF
DNA: TGTGCCAGCAGTTACTCGGGTAGGGCGAACACCGGGGAGCTGTTTTTT

V: TRBV6-2/TRBV6-3
D: -
size: few
J: TRBJ2-1
CDR3: CASSATGLWYNEQFF
DNA: TGTGCCAGCAGCGCAACAGGGCTCTGGTACAATGAGCAGTTCTTC

V: TRBV27
D: -
size: many
J: TRBJ1-6
CDR3: CASSREGSSYNSPLHF
DNA: TGTGCCAGCAGTCGAGAGGGGAGCTCCTATAATTCACCCCTCCACTTT

V: TRBV7-8
D: -
size: -
J: TRBJ1-1
CDR3: CASSAPQTKGDTEAFF
DNA: TGTGCCAGCAGCGCACCCCAAACAAAGGGAGACACTGAAGCTTTCTTT

V: TRBV7-2
D: TRBD2
size: -
J: TRBJ2-1
CDR3: CASSLSGSGVNEQSF
DNA: TGTGCCAGCAGCTTGAGCGGGAGCGGTGTGAATGAGCAGTCCTTC

V: TRBV20-1
D: -
size: -
J: TRBJ2-5
CDR3: CSAKGGAVQETQYF
DNA: TGCAGTGCGAAGGGGGGTGCGGTCCAAGAGACCCAGTACTTC

V: TRBV20-1
D: -
size: -
J: TRBJ2-5
CDR3: CSANLRGETQYF
DNA: TGCAGTGCTAACTTAAGGGGAGAGACCCAGTACTTC

V: TRBV6-5
D: TRBD1
size: many
J: TRBJ1-1
CDR3: CASSNRGRNTEAFF
DNA: TGTGCCAGCAGTAACAGGGGTAGGAACACTGAAGCTTTCTTT

V: TRBV20-1
D: -
size: -
J: TRBJ2-7
CDR3: CSATTGYEQYF
DNA: TGCAGTGCGACGACAGGTTACGAGCAGTACTTC

V: TRBV6-2/TRBV6-3
D: -
size: many
J: TRBJ2-5
CDR3: CASSQASPVGRETQYF
DNA: TGTGCCAGCAGCCAAGCTTCCCCGGTAGGGCGAGAGACCCAGTACTTC

V: TRBV2
D: TRBD2
size: many
J: TRBJ2-1
CDR3: CASKALAGVGNEQFF
DNA: TGTGCCAGCAAGGCCCTAGCGGGAGTTGGTAATGAGCAGTTCTTC

V: TRBV12-3/TRBV12-4
D: TRBD2
size: few
J: TRBJ2-1
CDR3: CASSLDRTSGTNEQFF
DNA: TGTGCCAGCAGTTTAGACCGGACTAGCGGGACCAATGAGCAGTTCTTC